A selection of T cell receptor beta chains follows, all from one sample in a study of identifying expanded T cells in peripheral blood. The data were produced by immunoSEQ multiplex PCR, yet TCRdb's version contains in-frame clones alone and is incomplete. The sample consists of around 90,000 clones, about nine tenths of them appearing once. The source material was blood. These receptors were collected from a person aged 18 to 70 in good health. The conserved cysteine and the conserved F or W are not part of the CDR3 here. The order of the fields is V gene, J gene, CDR3 protein.

>TRBV19|TRBJ2-7
ASSILAGAYEQY
>TRBV7-3|TRBJ1-1
ASSLWRNTEAF
>TRBV7-3|TRBJ2-7
ASSLEVRGSGRTDEQY
>TRBV27|TRBJ2-7
ASSLNLRRYEQY
>TRBV15|TRBJ1-5
ATSSARRNQPQH
>TRBV5-4|TRBJ2-3
ASSFRDTQY
>TRBV28|TRBJ2-2
ASSSRDRGHTGELF
>TRBV7-9|TRBJ2-7
ASSLLGGEQY
>TRBV20-1|TRBJ2-7
SALGPREQY
>TRBV6-4|TRBJ2-1
ASSDGGQGGNEQF
>TRBV30|TRBJ2-2
ACGKFAGNTGELF
>TRBV30|TRBJ1-6
AWTGLKPGNSPLH
>TRBV7-8|TRBJ1-5
ASSLSGFIGNQPQH
>TRBV5-1|TRBJ1-1
ASRQGQGMNTEAF
>TRBV6-5|TRBJ1-5
ASSPQENQPQH
>TRBV6-1|TRBJ2-3
ASSAPVGRGLADTQY
>TRBV2|TRBJ2-2
AGGLNTGELF
>TRBV7-2|TRBJ2-3
ASSQAGNTQY
>TRBV18|TRBJ2-3
ASSTTGAGTDTQY
>TRBV2|TRBJ2-5
ASSETQETQY
>TRBV6-1|TRBJ1-5
ASRSTDPWPQH
>TRBV6-1|TRBJ1-2
ASSFRGGDYGYT
>TRBV4-2|TRBJ2-6
ASSQDRGVGANVLT
>TRBV10-2|TRBJ2-5
ASSLADRGPGETQY
>TRBV7-9|TRBJ2-5
ASSYLAARETQY
>TRBV2|TRBJ1-2
ASSAGGYGYT
>TRBV4-1|TRBJ1-4
ASSLEAAATNEKLF
>TRBV7-3|TRBJ2-2
ASSLQGVAGELF
>TRBV25-1|TRBJ2-2
ASMETGVTGELF
>TRBV7-9|TRBJ1-2
ASSQESGRVSGYT
>TRBV2|TRBJ1-1
ASYSPRGANTEAF
>TRBV6-4|TRBJ2-3
ASSEGPGGASTDTQY
>TRBV12-2|TRBJ2-5
ASRHGTETQY
>TRBV18|TRBJ2-2
ASSPTGTGELF
>TRBV7-8|TRBJ2-7
ASSSTASYEQY
>TRBV5-4|TRBJ2-5
ASSLALGSNQETQY
>TRBV5-6|TRBJ2-6
ASSLDRGLFRSGANVLT
>TRBV28|TRBJ2-1
ASRRGTAYNEQF
>TRBV7-9|TRBJ2-7
ASSQDRGGSYEQY
>TRBV2|TRBJ2-7
ASSEGRYSYEQY
>TRBV7-9|TRBJ2-1
ASSGTSGGANEQF
>TRBV5-1|TRBJ2-7
ASSGGAGTTTFYEQY
>TRBV30|TRBJ2-7
AWIGAGAYEQY
>TRBV28|TRBJ2-1
ASSRGSVDEQF
>TRBV7-9|TRBJ2-7
ASSPPTGPSSGEQY
>TRBV4-3|TRBJ2-7
ASSQDSSGGYEQY
>TRBV28|TRBJ1-4
ASSSLLEGWTNEKLF
>TRBV5-5|TRBJ2-7
ASSQGFNEQY
>TRBV6-6|TRBJ1-5
ASSCGSGHSNQPQH